This TCR beta chain was retrieved from a study of beta chain features in type 1 diabetes. Study at large: When patients were set against healthy donors, age, gender and cell yields were similar.

Expressed TCRB transcripts were sequenced because the entire RNA isolate underwent reverse transcription. Some clones are missing from TCRdb's copy, which holds only in-frame ones; the method was immunoSEQ multiplex PCR. Seen here are 55,000 to 85,000 clones, roughly 49% observed once, and the top ten hold 0.65% to 0.9%. Without exception, sorted populations had purity beyond 95%. Findings and caveats of the study: When Type 1 diabetes patients were examined, their TCRB CDR3s proved moderately but significantly shorter in all four CD4+ subsets.

On this clone itself: Its target is not known.

Looked up from germline, CDR1 is KGHSH and CDR2 is LQKENI. Deletions cut 3 bases from V and 5 bases from J, with 23 bases between. This CDR3 has 19 amino acids. Sequencing was performed on central memory CD4+ T cells from blood. The sequence came from a man younger than 40 with type 1 diabetes. The chain is built from TRBV18 and TRBJ2-6; no definite D call. As DNA, the CDR3 is TGTGCCAGCTCACCTCCACCCTCGACTGAGCTCTTGCGGGCCAACGTCCTGACTTTC. Its protein product is CASSPPPSTELLRANVLTF.